A selection of T cell receptor beta chains follows, all from one sample in a study of shared clonotypes between healthy human individuals. Assay: immunoSEQ multiplex PCR; the TCRdb copy retains only in-frame clones and omits some. In the table there are hundreds of thousands of clones, 85% to 95% of which are singletons. Input material: naive CD8+ T cells sorted from blood. The receptors derive from a man in his thirties or forties in good health. Each CDR3 is given with its conserved first and last residue.

len	v_gene	j_gene	CDR3aa
14	TRBV28	TRBJ2-7	CASGPSEAPYEQYF
16	TRBV6-5	TRBJ2-5	CASSYSGGRYQETQYF
15	TRBV13	TRBJ2-3	CASSPSTGFADTQYF
13	TRBV7-9	TRBJ2-4	CASNPDKLNIQYF
14	TRBV4-1	TRBJ2-5	CASSQDRVQETQYF
13	TRBV29-1	TRBJ2-1	CSVFGLAGYEQFF
12	TRBV7-9	TRBJ2-5	CASSLGQRYQYF
17	TRBV28	TRBJ2-7	CASTTTGGVWNLYEQYF
17	TRBV27	TRBJ1-5	CASSFSGTGDSNQPQHF
14	TRBV13	TRBJ2-3	CASSSFVVADTQYF
15	TRBV27	TRBJ2-7	CASSVGLAGAYEQYF
15	TRBV27	TRBJ2-3	CASSLVAVRNHQLDF
13	TRBV6-1	TRBJ2-2	CASSEYYTGELFF
17	TRBV5-8	TRBJ1-1	CASSLAVSSPSNTEAFF
15	TRBV4-1	TRBJ2-7	CASSLLRTGIHEQYF
17	TRBV27	TRBJ2-7	CASSLSPGASSSLEQYF
15	TRBV2	TRBJ1-2	CASVGRTALRYGYTF